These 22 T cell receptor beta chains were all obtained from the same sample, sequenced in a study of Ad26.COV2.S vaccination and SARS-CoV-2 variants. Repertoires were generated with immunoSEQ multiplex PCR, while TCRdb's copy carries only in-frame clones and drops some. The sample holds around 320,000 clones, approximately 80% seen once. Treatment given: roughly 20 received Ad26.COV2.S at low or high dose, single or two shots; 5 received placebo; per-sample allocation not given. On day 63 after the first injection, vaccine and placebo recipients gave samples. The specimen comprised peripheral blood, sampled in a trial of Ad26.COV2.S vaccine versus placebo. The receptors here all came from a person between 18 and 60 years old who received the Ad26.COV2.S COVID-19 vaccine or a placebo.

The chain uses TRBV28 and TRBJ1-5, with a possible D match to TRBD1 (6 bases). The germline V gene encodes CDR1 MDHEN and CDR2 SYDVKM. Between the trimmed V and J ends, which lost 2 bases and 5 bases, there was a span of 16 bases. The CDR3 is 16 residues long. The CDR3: CASSLGTGPSHQPQHF. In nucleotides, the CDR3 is TGTGCCAGCAGTTTAGGTACAGGGCCATCCCATCAGCCCCAGCATTTT.

CDR3 coding DNA: TGTGCCAGCAGCCAAGATTTGGCTATTAACACCGGGGAGCTGTTTTTT. Translation gives CASSQDLAINTGELFF. The chain couples TRBV4-2 to TRBJ2-2; D remains ambiguous. Germline V gene data show CDR1 as LGHNA and CDR2 as YNFKEQ. V dropped 0 bases and J dropped 2 bases, with 10 bases sitting between them. CDR3 length equals 16 residues.

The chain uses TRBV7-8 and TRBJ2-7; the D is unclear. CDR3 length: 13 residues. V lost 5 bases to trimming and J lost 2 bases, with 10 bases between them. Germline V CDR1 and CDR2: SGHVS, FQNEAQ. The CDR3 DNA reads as TGTGCCAGCAGCAGACACGCCACCTACGAGCAGTACTTC. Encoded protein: CASSRHATYEQYF.

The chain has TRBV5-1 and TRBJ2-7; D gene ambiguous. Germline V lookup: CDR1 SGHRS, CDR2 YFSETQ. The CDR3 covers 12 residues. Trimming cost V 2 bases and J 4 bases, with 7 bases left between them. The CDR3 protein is CASSFVGYEQYF. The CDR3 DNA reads TGCGCCAGCAGCTTCGTCGGTTACGAGCAGTACTTC.

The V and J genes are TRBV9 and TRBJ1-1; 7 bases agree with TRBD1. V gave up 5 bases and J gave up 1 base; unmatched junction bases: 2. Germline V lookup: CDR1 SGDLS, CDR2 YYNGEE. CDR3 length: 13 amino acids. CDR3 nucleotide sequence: TGTGCCAGCAGGGGACAGTCGAACACTGAAGCTTTCTTT. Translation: CASRGQSNTEAFF.

The CDR3 DNA reads TGTGCCAGCAGTGAAATAACAGCTGAAGCTTTCTTT. It is translated as CASSEITAEAFF. The chain joins TRBV2 to TRBJ1-1; D call uncertain. The germline V and J ends were trimmed by 2 bases and 6 bases, with 7 bases remaining between them. Germline CDR1 and CDR2: SNHLY and FYNNEI. The CDR3 sequence is 12 residues long.

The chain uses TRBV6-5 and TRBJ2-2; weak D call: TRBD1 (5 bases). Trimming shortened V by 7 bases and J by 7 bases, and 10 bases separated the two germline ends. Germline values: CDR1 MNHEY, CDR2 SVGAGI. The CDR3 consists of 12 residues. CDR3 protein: CASKGLGGELFF. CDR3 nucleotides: TGTGCCAGCAAGGGGCTGGGCGGGGAGCTGTTTTTT.

The DNA for the CDR3 is TGCGCCAGCAGCCCCGGACTAGCTGATACCTACGAGCAGTACTTC. Its protein product is CASSPGLADTYEQYF. The chain links TRBV4-1 to TRBJ2-7; 8 bases are shared with TRBD2. Germline CDR1 and CDR2: MGHRA and YSYEKL. V lost 4 bases and J lost 2; bases outside the gene matches: 7. CDR3 size: 15 residues.

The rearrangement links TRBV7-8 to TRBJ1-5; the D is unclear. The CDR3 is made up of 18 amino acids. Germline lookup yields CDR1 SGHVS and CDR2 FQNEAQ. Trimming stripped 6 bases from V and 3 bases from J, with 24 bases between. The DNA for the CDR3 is TGTGCCAGCAGGGAAAGCAGCCCGGGCAGCAGTCTCAATCAGCCCCAGCATTTT. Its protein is CASRESSPGSSLNQPQHF.

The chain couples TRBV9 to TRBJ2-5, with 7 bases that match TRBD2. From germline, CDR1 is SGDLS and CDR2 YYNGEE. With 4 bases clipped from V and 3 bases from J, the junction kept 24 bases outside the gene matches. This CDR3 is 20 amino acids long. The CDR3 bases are TGTGCCAGCAGCTACCAACCGAGCGGGGCCAGACAAGGTATAAAAGAGACCCAGTACTTC. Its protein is CASSYQPSGARQGIKETQYF.

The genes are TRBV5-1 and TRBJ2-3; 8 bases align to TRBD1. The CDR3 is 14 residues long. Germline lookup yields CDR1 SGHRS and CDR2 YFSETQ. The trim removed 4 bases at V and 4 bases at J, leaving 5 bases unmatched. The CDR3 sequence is CASSADRAADTQYF. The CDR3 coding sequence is TGCGCCAGCAGCGCGGACAGGGCCGCAGATACGCAGTATTTT.

DNA of the CDR3: TGTGCCAGCAGCAAGACCACAGGGGGCGGCGCAGATACGCAGTATTTT. Translating gives CASSKTTGGGADTQYF. This chain joins TRBV11-2 and TRBJ2-3; the match to TRBD1 covers 9 bases. Germline V gene lookup returns CDR1 SGHAT and CDR2 FQNNGV. Trimming took 5 bases from V and 4 from J; bases not matched to a gene: 10. The CDR3 is 16 residues long.

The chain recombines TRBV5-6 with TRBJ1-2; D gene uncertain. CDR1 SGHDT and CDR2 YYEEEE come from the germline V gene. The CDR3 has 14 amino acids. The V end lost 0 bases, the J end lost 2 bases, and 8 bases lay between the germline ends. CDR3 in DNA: TGTGCCAGCAGCTTGGTTCCAGGAAACTATGGCTACACCTTC. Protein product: CASSLVPGNYGYTF.

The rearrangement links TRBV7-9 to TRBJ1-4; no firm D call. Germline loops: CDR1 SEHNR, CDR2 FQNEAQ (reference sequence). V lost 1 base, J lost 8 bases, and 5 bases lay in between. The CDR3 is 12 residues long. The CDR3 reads CASSLGHEKLFF. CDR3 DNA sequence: TGTGCCAGCAGCTTAGGACACGAAAAACTGTTTTTT.

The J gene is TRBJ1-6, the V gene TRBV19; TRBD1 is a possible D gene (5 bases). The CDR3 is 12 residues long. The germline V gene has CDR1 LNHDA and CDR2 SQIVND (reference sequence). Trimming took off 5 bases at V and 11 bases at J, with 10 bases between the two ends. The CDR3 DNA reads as TGTGCCAGTAGTGCCTGGGGGACACCCCTCCACTTT. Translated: CASSAWGTPLHF.

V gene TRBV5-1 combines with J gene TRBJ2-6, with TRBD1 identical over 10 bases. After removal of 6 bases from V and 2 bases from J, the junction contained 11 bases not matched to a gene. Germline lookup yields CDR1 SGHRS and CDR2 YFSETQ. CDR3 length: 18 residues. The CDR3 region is CASNSGTGDWAGANVLTF. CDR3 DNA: TGCGCCAGCAACTCCGGGACAGGGGACTGGGCTGGGGCCAACGTCCTGACTTTC.

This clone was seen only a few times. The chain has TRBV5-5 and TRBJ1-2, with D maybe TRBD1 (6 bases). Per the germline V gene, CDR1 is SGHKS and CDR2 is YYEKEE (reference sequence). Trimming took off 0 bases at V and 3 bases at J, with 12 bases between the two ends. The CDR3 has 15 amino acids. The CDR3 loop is CASSLVEAGDYGYTF. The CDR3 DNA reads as TGTGCCAGCAGCTTGGTGGAGGCAGGGGACTATGGCTACACCTTC.

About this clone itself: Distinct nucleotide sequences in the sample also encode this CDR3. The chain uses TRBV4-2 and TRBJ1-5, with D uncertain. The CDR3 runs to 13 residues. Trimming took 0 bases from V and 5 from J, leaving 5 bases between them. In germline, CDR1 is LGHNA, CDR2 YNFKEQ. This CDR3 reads CASSQDLHQPQHF. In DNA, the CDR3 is TGTGCCAGCAGCCAAGATTTGCATCAGCCCCAGCATTTT.

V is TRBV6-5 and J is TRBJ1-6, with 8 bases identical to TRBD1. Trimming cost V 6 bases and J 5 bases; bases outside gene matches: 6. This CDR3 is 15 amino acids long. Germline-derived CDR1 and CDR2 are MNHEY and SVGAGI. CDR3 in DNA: TGTGCCAGCAGACCCAGGACAGGGCATAATTCACCCCTCCACTTT. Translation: CASRPRTGHNSPLHF.

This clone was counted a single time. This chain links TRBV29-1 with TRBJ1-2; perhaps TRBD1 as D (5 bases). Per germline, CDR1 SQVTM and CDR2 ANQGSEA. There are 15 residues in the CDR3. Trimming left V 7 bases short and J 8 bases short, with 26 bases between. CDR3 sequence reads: CSAGPNTLGHAGYTF. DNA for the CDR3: TGCAGCGCTGGACCTAACACGCTGGGGCATGCAGGCTACACCTTC.

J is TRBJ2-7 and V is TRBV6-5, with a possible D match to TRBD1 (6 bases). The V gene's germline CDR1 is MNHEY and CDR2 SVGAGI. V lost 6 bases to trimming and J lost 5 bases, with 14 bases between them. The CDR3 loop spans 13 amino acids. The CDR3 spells CASSRTGIHEQYF. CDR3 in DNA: TGTGCCAGCAGCCGTACAGGGATCCACGAGCAGTACTTC.

Here the CDR3 DNA reads TGTGCCAGCGGCCGAGGGGGAGAGACCCAGTACTTC. Protein: CASGRGGETQYF. V is TRBV9 and J is TRBJ2-5, with a tentative D call TRBD1 (6 bases). This CDR3 comprises 12 residues. CDR1 and CDR2 from the germline V gene are SGDLS and YYNGEE. Trimming cost V 7 bases and J 4 bases, with 11 bases left between them.